These T cell receptor beta chains were read from a single sample in a study of T cells in Graves' hyperthyroidism and ophthalmopathy. Each CDR3 protein is one row after TCRdb ran MiXCR on the multiplex PCR reads. The table shows 400,000 to 550,000 distinct CDR3 sequences, with roughly a quarter occurring only once. Sequenced input: blood. The source of these receptors is a woman under 40 with Graves' ophthalmopathy. Each CDR3 is given with its conserved first and last residue. The order of the fields is J gene, V gene, CDR3 protein.

>TRBJ2-7|TRBV12-5
CASDKPGTGSYEQYF
>TRBJ2-2|TRBV12-3/TRBV12-4
CASSLQGDGELFF
>TRBJ1-1|TRBV6-1
CASSSRDRVPEAFF
>TRBJ1-1|TRBV4-2
CASSQEVRDGLEAFF
>TRBJ2-7|TRBV9
CASSPLGSSYELYF
>TRBJ1-2|TRBV29-1
CSVGQGPNYGYTF
>TRBJ1-5|TRBV20-1
CSARRHLQGDQPQHF
>TRBJ1-2|TRBV11-1
CASSLGNPAQSYGYTF
>TRBJ2-5|TRBV20-1
CSQGGGGVQETQYF
>TRBJ1-2|TRBV12-3/TRBV12-4
CASSLWDRGLDYGYTF
>TRBJ2-6|TRBV4-1
CASSHTRDRGSGANVLTF
>TRBJ2-2|TRBV12-3/TRBV12-4
CASSHGLAANTGELFF
>TRBJ1-2|TRBV6-1
CASSEGRGRPYGYTF
>TRBJ2-4|TRBV30
CAWSVAHIQYF
>TRBJ2-7|TRBV11-2
CASSHEAAGIYEQYF
>TRBJ1-2|TRBV28
CASSLGGQGYYGYTF
>TRBJ2-2|TRBV12-3/TRBV12-4
CASSWAGIAGELFF
>TRBJ1-4|TRBV5-1
CASSSGQDTTNEKLFF
>TRBJ2-7|TRBV6-1
CASSDPHSSSYEQYF
>TRBJ1-2|TRBV6-5
CASSYRRDRGSGRGYTF
>TRBJ1-2|TRBV15
CATSRGKGQGARGYTF
>TRBJ1-5|TRBV6-2/TRBV6-3
CASSMDRDSNQPQHF
>TRBJ1-5|TRBV12-3/TRBV12-4
CASSQETVNQPQHF
>TRBJ2-7|TRBV14
CASSQDNWGGLLYEQYF
>TRBJ1-5|TRBV27
CASGSQTGDNQPQHF
>TRBJ2-7|TRBV6-5
CASTGSYEQYF
>TRBJ2-2|TRBV6-2/TRBV6-3
CASKELQNTGELFF
>TRBJ2-5|TRBV19
CASSPDRAYQETQYF
>TRBJ2-5|TRBV7-9
CATRGLAETQYF
>TRBJ2-7|TRBV20-1
CSAPIPGSDYEQYF
>TRBJ2-7|TRBV20-1
CSALVRDRVPYEQYF
>TRBJ2-7|TRBV25-1
CASGGSYEQYF
>TRBJ2-2|TRBV15
CATSKRNGELFF
>TRBJ1-1|TRBV5-5
CASSSEPGTLPRAFF
>TRBJ1-1|TRBV7-2
CASSLAARGNTEAFF
>TRBJ1-5|TRBV6-2/TRBV6-3
CASSNDRVSNQPQHF
>TRBJ1-2|TRBV6-1
CASSPSPYYGYTF
>TRBJ2-7|TRBV15
CATSRDLLYEQYF
>TRBJ1-1|TRBV7-6
CASSAGQGKDTEAFF
>TRBJ1-5|TRBV15
CATSARRDQPQHF
>TRBJ2-7|TRBV2
CATDLGDEQYF
>TRBJ1-1|TRBV12-3/TRBV12-4
CASSLEFNTEAFF
>TRBJ2-5|TRBV6-1
CASRSPQETQYF
>TRBJ1-1|TRBV19
CASSKQGRGRLNTEAFF
>TRBJ2-2|TRBV9
CASSVVAQGGTGELFF
>TRBJ1-1|TRBV13
CASSYKQGNEAFF
>TRBJ1-2|TRBV6-1
CASRTTEPVYGYTF
>TRBJ1-2|TRBV6-1
CASHQLGRRVDGYTF
>TRBJ1-6|TRBV12-3/TRBV12-4
CASRVIQGVPYNSPLHF
>TRBJ1-2|TRBV27
CASTPTGTARGPYGYTF
>TRBJ2-7|TRBV12-3/TRBV12-4
CASSLDRVSSYEQYF
>TRBJ2-7|TRBV12-3/TRBV12-4
CASSFKSGGLNEQYF
>TRBJ2-5|TRBV11-1
CASSLVFQRGGREQTQYF
>TRBJ1-1|TRBV12-3/TRBV12-4
CASSLDTGKVTEAFF
>TRBJ1-2|TRBV19
CASSIRTGTANYGYTF
>TRBJ1-5|TRBV4-1
CASSQDLRGSYQPQHF
>TRBJ1-1|TRBV27
CAIVEEGERNTEAFF
>TRBJ1-1|TRBV20-1
CSASGVGGTEAFF